The 28 T cell receptor beta chains below were found in one sample sequenced in a study of breast tumors, draining lymph nodes, adjacent tissues (dated by TCRdb to 2015 to 2016). The receptor library was made with multiplex PCR. TCRdb records Illumina HiSeq 2000 as the sequencer. Starting from the raw public reads, TCRdb applied fastp trimming at Q25, assembled clones with MiXCR and retained in-frame beta chains. Each entry merges the rows of one CDR3 protein and shows their most common DNA and genes. The sample profile shows 20,000 to 30,000 distinct CDR3 sequences; about 24% of them were found once. The ten largest clones capture about 13% of the sample. Sequenced sample: breast tumor tissue. The receptor set was obtained from a female donor with breast cancer. Some clones in this sample may be carry-over from other donors' samples.

This clonotype was counted many times. The genes are TRBV5-6 and TRBJ2-2; D is possibly TRBD2 (5 bases). Germline assignment: CDR1 SGHDT and CDR2 YYEEEE. V lost 5 bases, J lost 5 bases, and 10 bases lay in between. This CDR3 spans 13 amino acids. CDR3 sequence: CASSSRRTGELFF. Here the CDR3 DNA reads TGTGCCAGCAGTTCCCGGAGGACCGGGGAGCTGTTTTTT.

There are many counts of this clonotype. The chain uses TRBV5-1 and TRBJ1-2; D possibly corresponds to TRBD1 (5 bases). Trimming took 0 bases from V and 3 from J, leaving 12 bases between them. There are 15 residues in the CDR3. Per germline, CDR1 SGHRS and CDR2 YFSETQ. The CDR3 nucleotides read TGCGCCAGCAGCTTGGATCCAGGGAAAGACTATGGCTACACCTTC. Amino acid sequence: CASSLDPGKDYGYTF.

A word on this clonotype: This may stem from a read error, because a much larger clone lies one nucleotide away. This rearrangement joins TRBV18 to TRBJ1-5, with unresolved D. Germline assignment: CDR1 KGHSH and CDR2 LQKENI. This CDR3 has 14 residues. V dropped 5 bases and J dropped 0 bases, with 8 bases sitting between them. This chain's CDR3 is CASSSETSNQPQHF. CDR3 nucleotide sequence: TGTGCCAGCTCATCAGAGACTAGCAATCAGCCCCAGCATTTT.

The sample holds many counts of this clonotype. V gene TRBV5-5 combines with J gene TRBJ2-7; 7 bases are a match to TRBD2. V trimming: 3 bases; J trimming: 5 bases; junction bases outside the gene matches: 11. The CDR3 runs 15 residues. Germline V gene data show CDR1 as SGHKS and CDR2 as YYEKEE (reference sequence). The CDR3 reads CASSSDPSGFDEQYF. Here the CDR3 DNA reads TGTGCCAGCAGCTCGGATCCTAGCGGATTCGACGAGCAGTACTTC.

This clonotype was picked up many times. The chain carries TRBV7-3 and TRBJ2-1; D may match TRBD1 or TRBD2 (5 bases each). Germline-derived CDR1 and CDR2 are SGHTA and FQGTGA. Trimming took 4 bases from V and 9 from J, leaving 13 bases between them. The CDR3 extends over 13 amino acids. CDR3 residues: CASSYGTRGEQFF. CDR3 nucleotides: TGTGCCAGCAGCTACGGGACCCGTGGTGAGCAGTTCTTC.

This clonotype was detected many times. The chain joins TRBV20-1 to TRBJ2-3; 9 nucleotides match TRBD2. Germline trimming cut 6 bases from V and 0 bases from J; bases unmatched to any gene: 1. Germline V gene sequence: CDR1 DFQATT, CDR2 SNEGSKA (reference sequence). The CDR3 is made up of 13 amino acids. CDR3 sequence (DNA): TGCAGTGCCACTAGCGGGAGCACAGATACGCAGTATTTT. This gives the protein CSATSGSTDTQYF.

Comment on this clonotype: A much more abundant neighbour one base away suggests this may be a read error. The chain links TRBV14 to TRBJ2-5; D perhaps matches TRBD1 (7 bases). The CDR3 covers 15 residues. The germline gives CDR1 SGHDN, CDR2 FVKESK. This CDR3 reads CASSQVRGAQETRYF. The CDR3 DNA is TGTGCCAGCAGCCAAGTCAGGGGGGCGCAGGAGACCCGGTACTTC.

Ten or more counts support this clonotype. V usage is TRBV28 and J usage is TRBJ2-1; 8 bases map to TRBD2. CDR3 size: 17 residues. The V segment lost 6 bases and the J segment 8 bases; nucleotides outside the gene matches: 18. Germline V gives CDR1 MDHEN, CDR2 SYDVKM. CDR3 in amino acids: CASSPPVERESFYEQFF. CDR3 nucleotides: TGTGCCAGCAGCCCCCCGGTGGAGCGGGAGTCGTTCTATGAGCAGTTCTTC.

In its sample, this clonotype was seen many times. In DNA, the CDR3 is TGTGCCAGCGGGTTCTCAGGGGGCAGTAGTCAGCCCCAGCATTTT. Its protein is CASGFSGGSSQPQHF. The chain carries TRBV28 and TRBJ1-5; 8 bases map to TRBD1. V shed 8 bases and J 6 bases; nucleotides not matched to a gene: 12. This CDR3 has 15 amino acids. Germline V gene data show CDR1 as MDHEN and CDR2 as SYDVKM.

This clonotype was observed many times. The V gene is TRBV5-6, the J gene TRBJ1-2; weak D call: TRBD1 (6 bases). Germline lookup yields CDR1 SGHDT and CDR2 YYEEEE. Trimming shortened V by 4 bases and J by 5 bases, and 9 bases separated the two germline ends. The CDR3 is 12 amino acids. The CDR3 nucleotides read TGTGCCAGCAGCCAAGGGGGTTATGGCTACACCTTC. It codes for CASSQGGYGYTF.

This clonotype has a count of ten or more. The chain has TRBV9 and TRBJ2-1; 9 bases line up with TRBD2. J lost 7 bases, V lost 0 bases, and 8 bases had no gene match. The CDR3 covers 16 residues. Germline CDR1 is SGDLS and CDR2 is YYNGEE. The CDR3 nucleotides read TGTGCCAGCAGCGTAGGTGGGCGGGAGGGCTGGAATGAGCAGTTCTTC. Translation: CASSVGGREGWNEQFF.

This clonotype was seen at least ten times. The CDR3 DNA is TGTGCCAGTAGTGTCGACTGGGGGGCGAGAATTGGCTACACCTTC. This encodes CASSVDWGARIGYTF. The V gene is TRBV19, the J gene TRBJ1-2; weak D call: TRBD1 (6 bases). Trimming cost V 5 bases and J 7 bases, with 20 bases left between them. This CDR3 comprises 15 residues. Germline V gene sequence: CDR1 LNHDA, CDR2 SQIVND (reference sequence). Complete variable domain (other parts from reference TRBV19 and TRBJ1-2): DGGITQSPKYLFRKEGQNVTLSCEQNLNHDAMYWYRQDPGQGLRLIYYSQIVNDFQKGDIAEGYSVSREKKESFPLTVTSAQKNPTAFYLCASSVDWGARIGYTFGSGTRLTVV.

This clonotype was found many times. The chain recombines TRBV10-2 with TRBJ2-7, with TRBD1 matching over 7 bases. Germline-derived CDR1 and CDR2 are WSHSY and SAAADI. CDR3 length: 12 amino acids. With 6 bases clipped from V and 4 bases from J, the junction kept 3 bases outside the gene matches. CDR3 nucleotides: TGCGCCAGCAGAGGGGACAGTTACGAGCAGTACTTC. It is translated as CASRGDSYEQYF.

Worth noting for this clonotype: With a much larger clone just one base away, this may be a read error. This chain joins TRBV18 and TRBJ2-7; TRBD1 aligns across 9 bases. The CDR3 covers 15 residues. Germline loops: CDR1 KGHSH, CDR2 LQKENI. The CDR3 sequence: CASPPKGQGRGEQYF. CDR3 bases: TGTGCCAGCCCACCTAAGGGACAGGGACGTGGCGAGCAGTACTTC.

This clonotype came up many times. The chain has TRBV7-3 and TRBJ2-7, with 7 bases aligning to TRBD2. From germline, CDR1 is SGHTA and CDR2 FQGTGA. Trimming removed 0 bases from V and 5 bases from J; junction bases left unmatched: 1. This CDR3 has 13 amino acids. This CDR3 is CASSLTAGDEQYF. The DNA of the CDR3 is TGTGCCAGCAGCTTAACTGCGGGGGACGAGCAGTACTTC.

V is TRBV10-2 and J is TRBJ1-3, with D uncertain. V lost 2 bases, J lost 4 bases, and 9 bases lay in between. Germline CDR1 is WSHSY and CDR2 is SAAADI. This CDR3 comprises 14 residues. The CDR3 bases are TGCGCCAGCAGTGAGACCCACTACGGAAACACCATATATTTT. It codes for CASSETHYGNTIYF.

This clonotype has at least ten counts. The chain is built from TRBV6-2 or TRBV6-3 and TRBJ2-7, with a possible D match to TRBD1 (5 bases). Between the trimmed V and J ends, which lost 5 bases and 2 bases, there was a span of 13 bases. CDR1 is MNHEY and CDR2 is SVGEGT in the germline V gene. The CDR3 is 14 residues long. The CDR3 loop reads CASSRNRQPYEQYF. The CDR3 nucleotides read TGTGCCAGCAGTAGGAACAGACAGCCCTACGAGCAGTACTTC.

V usage is TRBV19 and J usage is TRBJ2-1; maybe TRBD1 (6 bases). Germline V CDR1 and CDR2: LNHDA, SQIVND (reference sequence). V lost 4 bases to trimming and J lost 9 bases, with 13 bases between them. This CDR3 is 13 amino acids long. The CDR3 loop reads CASSRRKGGEQFF. The CDR3 region has the DNA TGTGCCAGTAGTAGAAGAAAAGGGGGTGAGCAGTTCTTC.

V and J are TRBV20-1 and TRBJ2-1; D possibly matches TRBD1 or TRBD2 (5 bases each). The CDR3 extends over 15 amino acids. Looked up from germline, CDR1 is DFQATT and CDR2 is SNEGSKA (reference sequence). The germline V and J ends were trimmed by 2 bases and 2 bases, with 13 bases remaining between them. CDR3 sequence: CSARPHGGTYNEQFF. DNA for the CDR3: TGCAGTGCTAGACCTCATGGGGGAACCTACAATGAGCAGTTCTTC.

With regard to this clonotype: A read error is possible here, since a much larger clone lies one base away. This chain connects TRBV4-2 to TRBJ2-6; a possible D gene is TRBD1 (6 bases). CDR3 length equals 19 residues. Germline V gene sequence: CDR1 LGHNA, CDR2 YNFKEQ. This chain's CDR3 is CASGQVGAGASSGANVLTF. CDR3 in DNA: TGTGCCAGCGGCCAAGTAGGAGCAGGGGCGAGCTCTGGGGCCAACGTCCTGACTTTC.

Worth noting for this clonotype: A single base separates this from a much larger clone, so it may be a read error. The chain joins TRBV28 to TRBJ1-2, with a weak D call TRBD1 (5 bases). Trimming cost V 11 bases and J 0 bases, with 16 bases left between them. Per germline, CDR1 MDHEN and CDR2 SYDVKM. The CDR3 is made up of 14 amino acids. CDR3 protein: CAGAPDTTNYGYTF. DNA of the CDR3: TGTGCCGGCGCTCCGGACACTACTAACTATGGCTACACCTTC.

By share, this clonotype ranks as medium-sized. This sequence joins TRBV20-1 and TRBJ1-2, with D unclear. The CDR3 loop spans 13 amino acids. Trimming stripped 0 bases from V and 5 bases from J, with 10 bases between. Germline CDR1 reads DFQATT; CDR2 reads SNEGSKA (reference sequence). CDR3 sequence reads: CSARDHSNYGYTF. The CDR3 coding sequence is TGCAGTGCTAGAGATCACAGCAATTATGGCTACACCTTC.

This clonotype has at least ten counts. V and J are TRBV19 and TRBJ2-1; the D gene is possibly TRBD1 (5 bases). Germline loops: CDR1 LNHDA, CDR2 SQIVND (reference sequence). Between the trimmed V and J ends, which lost 4 bases and 4 bases, there was a span of 8 bases. The CDR3 totals 13 residues. CDR3 sequence reads: CASSKGAYNEQFF. CDR3 DNA sequence: TGTGCCAGTAGTAAAGGGGCGTACAATGAGCAGTTCTTC.

This clonotype was seen repeatedly, ten times or more. This sequence joins TRBV6-1 and TRBJ2-3; D unresolved. The V gene lost 2 bases and the J gene lost 6 bases, with 9 bases spanning the gap. Germline CDR1 reads MNHNS; CDR2 reads SASEGT. The CDR3 totals 13 residues. The CDR3 DNA sequence: TGTGCCAGCAGTGAAAGGTGGCCCGATACGCAGTATTTT. Translating it yields CASSERWPDTQYF.

This clonotype has a handful of counts. The chain uses TRBV27 and TRBJ2-5; D is ambiguous. This CDR3 is 15 amino acids long. In germline, CDR1 is MNHEY, CDR2 SMNVEV (reference sequence). Trimming stripped 0 bases from V and 5 bases from J, with 13 bases between. The CDR3 region is CASSLSNEQRETQYF. CDR3 DNA sequence: TGTGCCAGCAGTTTATCAAACGAACAGAGGGAGACCCAGTACTTC.

This clonotype is labeled as medium-sized. Sequence at one end of the junction differs from germline and may be a read error. The chain couples TRBV6-6 to TRBJ2-7; a weak D match, TRBD2 (5 bases). Germline V lookup: CDR1 MNHNY, CDR2 SVGAGI (reference sequence). This CDR3 comprises 11 residues. The CDR3 sequence is CASSYPSGLAF. CDR3 DNA sequence: TGTGCCAGCAGTTACCCGTCAGGACTCGCTTTC.

This clonotype appeared many times. The chain is built from TRBV5-1 and TRBJ2-7, with TRBD2 identical over 9 bases. With V trimmed by 5 bases and J by 7 bases, 10 bases remained unmatched. Germline V gene data show CDR1 as SGHRS and CDR2 as YFSETQ. This CDR3 contains 14 residues. CDR3 bases: TGCGCCAGCAGTAGCGGGAGTCCCCCGGGAGAGCAGTACTTC. Encoded protein: CASSSGSPPGEQYF.

The count of this clonotype is one. The gene calls are TRBV2 and TRBJ2-7; 12 nucleotides match TRBD1. Trimming cost V 0 bases and J 8 bases; bases outside gene matches: 5. The CDR3 is made up of 15 amino acids. CDR1 and CDR2 (germline): SNHLY, FYNNEI. The CDR3 loop reads CASSEAGTGGNKQYF. CDR3 DNA sequence: TGTGCCAGCAGTGAAGCTGGGACAGGGGGCAACAAGCAGTACTTC.